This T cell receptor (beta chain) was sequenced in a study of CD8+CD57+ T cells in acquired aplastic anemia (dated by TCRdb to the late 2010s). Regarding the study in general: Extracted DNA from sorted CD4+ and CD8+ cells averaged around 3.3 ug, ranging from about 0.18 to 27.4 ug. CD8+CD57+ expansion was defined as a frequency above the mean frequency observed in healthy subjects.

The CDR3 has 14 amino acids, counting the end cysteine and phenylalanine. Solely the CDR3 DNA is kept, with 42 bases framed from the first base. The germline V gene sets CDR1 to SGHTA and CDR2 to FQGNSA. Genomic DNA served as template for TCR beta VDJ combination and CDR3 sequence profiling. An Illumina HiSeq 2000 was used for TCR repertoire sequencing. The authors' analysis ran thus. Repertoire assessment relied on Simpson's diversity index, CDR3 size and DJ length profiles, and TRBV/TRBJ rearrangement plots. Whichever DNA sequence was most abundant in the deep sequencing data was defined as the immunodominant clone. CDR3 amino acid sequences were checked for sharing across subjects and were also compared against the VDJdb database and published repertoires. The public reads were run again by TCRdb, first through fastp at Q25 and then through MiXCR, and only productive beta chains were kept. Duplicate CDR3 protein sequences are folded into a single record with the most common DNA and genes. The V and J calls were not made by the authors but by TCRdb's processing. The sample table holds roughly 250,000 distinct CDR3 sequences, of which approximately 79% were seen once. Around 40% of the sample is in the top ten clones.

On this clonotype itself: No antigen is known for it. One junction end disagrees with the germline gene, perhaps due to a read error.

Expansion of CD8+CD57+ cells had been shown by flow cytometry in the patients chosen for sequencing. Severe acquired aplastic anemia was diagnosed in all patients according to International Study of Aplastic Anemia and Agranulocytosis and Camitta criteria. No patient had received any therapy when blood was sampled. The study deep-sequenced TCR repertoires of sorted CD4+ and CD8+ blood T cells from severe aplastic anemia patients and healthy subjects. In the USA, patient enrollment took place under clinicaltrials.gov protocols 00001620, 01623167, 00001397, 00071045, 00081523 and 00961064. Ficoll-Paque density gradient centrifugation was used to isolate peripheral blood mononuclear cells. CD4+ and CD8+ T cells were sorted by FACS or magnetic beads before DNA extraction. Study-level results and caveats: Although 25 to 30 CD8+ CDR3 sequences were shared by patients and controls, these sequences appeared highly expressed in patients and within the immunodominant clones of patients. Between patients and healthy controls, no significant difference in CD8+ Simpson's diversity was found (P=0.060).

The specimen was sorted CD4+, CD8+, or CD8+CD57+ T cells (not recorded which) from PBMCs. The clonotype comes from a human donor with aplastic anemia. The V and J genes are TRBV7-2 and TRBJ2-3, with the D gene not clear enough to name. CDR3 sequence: CASSFTGRGDNEQF. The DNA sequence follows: TGTGCCAGCAGCTTCACCGGACGAGGAGACAATGAGCAGTTT.